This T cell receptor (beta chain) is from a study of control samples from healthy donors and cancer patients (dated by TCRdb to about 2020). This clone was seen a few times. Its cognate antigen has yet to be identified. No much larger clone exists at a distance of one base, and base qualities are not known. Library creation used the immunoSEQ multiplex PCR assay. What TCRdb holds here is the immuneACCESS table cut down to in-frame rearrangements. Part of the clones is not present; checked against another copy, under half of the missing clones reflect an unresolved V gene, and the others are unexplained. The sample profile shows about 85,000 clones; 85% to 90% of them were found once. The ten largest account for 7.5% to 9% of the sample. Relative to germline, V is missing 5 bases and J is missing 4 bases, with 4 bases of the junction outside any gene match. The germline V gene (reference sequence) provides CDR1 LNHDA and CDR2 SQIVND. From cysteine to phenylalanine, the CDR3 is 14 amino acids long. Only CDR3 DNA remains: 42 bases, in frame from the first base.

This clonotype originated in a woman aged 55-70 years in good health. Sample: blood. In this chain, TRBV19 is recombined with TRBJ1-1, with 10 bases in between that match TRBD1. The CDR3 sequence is CASSRQGAPTEAFF. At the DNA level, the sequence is TGTGCCAGTAGTCGACAGGGGGCGCCCACTGAAGCTTTCTTT.